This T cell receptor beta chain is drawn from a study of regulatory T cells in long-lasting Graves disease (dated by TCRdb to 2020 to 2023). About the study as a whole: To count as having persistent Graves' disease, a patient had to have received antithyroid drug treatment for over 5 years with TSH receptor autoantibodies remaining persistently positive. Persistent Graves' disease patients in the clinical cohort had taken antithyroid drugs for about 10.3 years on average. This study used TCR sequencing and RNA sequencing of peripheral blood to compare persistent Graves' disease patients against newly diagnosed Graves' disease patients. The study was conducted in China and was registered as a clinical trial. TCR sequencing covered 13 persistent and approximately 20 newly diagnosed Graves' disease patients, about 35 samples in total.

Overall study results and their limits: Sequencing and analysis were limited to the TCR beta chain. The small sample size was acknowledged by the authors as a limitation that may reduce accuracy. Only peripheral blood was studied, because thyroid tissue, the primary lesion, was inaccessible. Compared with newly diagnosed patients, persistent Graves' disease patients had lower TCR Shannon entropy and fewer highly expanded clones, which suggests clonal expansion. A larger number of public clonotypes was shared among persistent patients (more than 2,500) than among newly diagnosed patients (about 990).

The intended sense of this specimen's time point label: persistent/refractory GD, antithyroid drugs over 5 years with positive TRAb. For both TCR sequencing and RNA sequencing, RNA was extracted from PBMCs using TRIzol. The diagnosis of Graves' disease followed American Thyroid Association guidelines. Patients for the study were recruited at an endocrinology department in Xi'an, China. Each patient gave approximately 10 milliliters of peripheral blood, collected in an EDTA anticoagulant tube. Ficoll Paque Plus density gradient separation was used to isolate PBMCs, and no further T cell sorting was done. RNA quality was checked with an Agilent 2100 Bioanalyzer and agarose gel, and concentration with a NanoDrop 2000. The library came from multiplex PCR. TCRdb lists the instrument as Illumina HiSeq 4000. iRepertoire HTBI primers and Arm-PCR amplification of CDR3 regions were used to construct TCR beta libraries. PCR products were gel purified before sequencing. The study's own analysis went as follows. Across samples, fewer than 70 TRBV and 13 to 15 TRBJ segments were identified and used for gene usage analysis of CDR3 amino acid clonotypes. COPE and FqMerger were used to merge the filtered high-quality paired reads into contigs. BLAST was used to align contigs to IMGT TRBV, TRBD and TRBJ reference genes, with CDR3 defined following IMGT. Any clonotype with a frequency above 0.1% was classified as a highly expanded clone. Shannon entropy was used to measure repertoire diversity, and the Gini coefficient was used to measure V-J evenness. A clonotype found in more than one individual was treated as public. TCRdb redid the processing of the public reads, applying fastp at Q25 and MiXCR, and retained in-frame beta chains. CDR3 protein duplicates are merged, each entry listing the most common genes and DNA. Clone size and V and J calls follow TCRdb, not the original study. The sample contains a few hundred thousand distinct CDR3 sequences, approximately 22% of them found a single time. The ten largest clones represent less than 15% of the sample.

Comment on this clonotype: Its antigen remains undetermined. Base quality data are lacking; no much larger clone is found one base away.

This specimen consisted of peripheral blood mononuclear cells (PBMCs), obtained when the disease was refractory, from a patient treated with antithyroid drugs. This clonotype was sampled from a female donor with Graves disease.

The CDR3 is CASSSGQLALHEQYF. The DNA sequence is TGTGCCAGCAGCTCCGGACAGCTTGCGTTACACGAGCAGTACTTC. The sequence joins TRBV7-9 to TRBJ2-7; D gene: possibly TRBD1, on 6 matching bases. V is reduced by 4 bases and J by 5 bases, leaving a spacing of 18 bases between them. CDR1 and CDR2, looked up from the germline V gene (reference sequence), are SEHNR and FQNEAQ. Including cysteine and phenylalanine, the CDR3 has 15 amino acids. The DNA shown is the 45-base CDR3, in frame from base 1.